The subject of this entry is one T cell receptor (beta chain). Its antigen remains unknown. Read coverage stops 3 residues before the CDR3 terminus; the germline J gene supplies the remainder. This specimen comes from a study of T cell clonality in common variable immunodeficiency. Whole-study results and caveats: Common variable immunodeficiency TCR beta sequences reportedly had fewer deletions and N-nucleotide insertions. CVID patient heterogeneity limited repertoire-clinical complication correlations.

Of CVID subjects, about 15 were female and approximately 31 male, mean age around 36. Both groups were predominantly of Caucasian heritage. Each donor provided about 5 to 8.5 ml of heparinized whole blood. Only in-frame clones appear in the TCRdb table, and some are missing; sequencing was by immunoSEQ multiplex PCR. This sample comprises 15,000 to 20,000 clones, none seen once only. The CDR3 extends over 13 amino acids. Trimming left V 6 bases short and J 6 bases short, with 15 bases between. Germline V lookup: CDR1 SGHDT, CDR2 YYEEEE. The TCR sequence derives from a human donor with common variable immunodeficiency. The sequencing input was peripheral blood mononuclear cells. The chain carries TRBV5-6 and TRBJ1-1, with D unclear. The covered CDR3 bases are TGTGCCAGCACTAGACCGAGCGGCGCTGAA. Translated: CASTRPSGAE. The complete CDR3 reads CASTRPSGAEAFF.